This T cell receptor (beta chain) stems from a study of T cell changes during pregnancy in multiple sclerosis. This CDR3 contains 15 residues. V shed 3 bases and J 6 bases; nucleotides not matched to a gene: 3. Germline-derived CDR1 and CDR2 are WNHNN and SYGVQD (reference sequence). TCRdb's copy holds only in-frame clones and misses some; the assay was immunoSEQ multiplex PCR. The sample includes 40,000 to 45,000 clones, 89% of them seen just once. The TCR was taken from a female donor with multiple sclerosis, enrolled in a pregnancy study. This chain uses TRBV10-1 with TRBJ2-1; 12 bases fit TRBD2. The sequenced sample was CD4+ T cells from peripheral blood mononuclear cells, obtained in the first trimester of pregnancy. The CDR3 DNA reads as TGCGCCAGCAGTGATTGGGGACTAGCGGGCAATGAGCAGTTCTTC. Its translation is CASSDWGLAGNEQFF.